This entry describes one TCR beta chain. What it binds is unknown. The data stem from a study of shared clonotypes between healthy human individuals. CDR1 is SGHNT and CDR2 is YYREEE in the germline V gene (reference sequence). The V end was cut by 0 bases, the J end by 4 bases, with 8 bases between. The CDR3 loop spans 14 amino acids. The study ran the assay at deep level. Method: immunoSEQ multiplex PCR; TCRdb's copy keeps in-frame clones and lacks some. The profile covers roughly 2.2 million clones, with roughly 90% appearing a single time and about 0.41% taken by the ten largest. Study-level findings and limits: Inspection by rarefaction showed sorted-subset sequencing to be incomplete despite large depth.

The chain couples TRBV5-4 to TRBJ2-4; D is perhaps TRBD1 (6 bases). The specimen was naive CD4+ T cells from PBMCs. Subset defined: CD45RA+ positively selected. The receptor was derived from a man younger than 30 in good health. Some clones in this sample may be carry-over from other donors' samples. As DNA, the CDR3 is TGTGCCAGCAGCTTGGGAGGGGGTAAAAACATTCAGTACTTC. As protein: CASSLGGGKNIQYF.